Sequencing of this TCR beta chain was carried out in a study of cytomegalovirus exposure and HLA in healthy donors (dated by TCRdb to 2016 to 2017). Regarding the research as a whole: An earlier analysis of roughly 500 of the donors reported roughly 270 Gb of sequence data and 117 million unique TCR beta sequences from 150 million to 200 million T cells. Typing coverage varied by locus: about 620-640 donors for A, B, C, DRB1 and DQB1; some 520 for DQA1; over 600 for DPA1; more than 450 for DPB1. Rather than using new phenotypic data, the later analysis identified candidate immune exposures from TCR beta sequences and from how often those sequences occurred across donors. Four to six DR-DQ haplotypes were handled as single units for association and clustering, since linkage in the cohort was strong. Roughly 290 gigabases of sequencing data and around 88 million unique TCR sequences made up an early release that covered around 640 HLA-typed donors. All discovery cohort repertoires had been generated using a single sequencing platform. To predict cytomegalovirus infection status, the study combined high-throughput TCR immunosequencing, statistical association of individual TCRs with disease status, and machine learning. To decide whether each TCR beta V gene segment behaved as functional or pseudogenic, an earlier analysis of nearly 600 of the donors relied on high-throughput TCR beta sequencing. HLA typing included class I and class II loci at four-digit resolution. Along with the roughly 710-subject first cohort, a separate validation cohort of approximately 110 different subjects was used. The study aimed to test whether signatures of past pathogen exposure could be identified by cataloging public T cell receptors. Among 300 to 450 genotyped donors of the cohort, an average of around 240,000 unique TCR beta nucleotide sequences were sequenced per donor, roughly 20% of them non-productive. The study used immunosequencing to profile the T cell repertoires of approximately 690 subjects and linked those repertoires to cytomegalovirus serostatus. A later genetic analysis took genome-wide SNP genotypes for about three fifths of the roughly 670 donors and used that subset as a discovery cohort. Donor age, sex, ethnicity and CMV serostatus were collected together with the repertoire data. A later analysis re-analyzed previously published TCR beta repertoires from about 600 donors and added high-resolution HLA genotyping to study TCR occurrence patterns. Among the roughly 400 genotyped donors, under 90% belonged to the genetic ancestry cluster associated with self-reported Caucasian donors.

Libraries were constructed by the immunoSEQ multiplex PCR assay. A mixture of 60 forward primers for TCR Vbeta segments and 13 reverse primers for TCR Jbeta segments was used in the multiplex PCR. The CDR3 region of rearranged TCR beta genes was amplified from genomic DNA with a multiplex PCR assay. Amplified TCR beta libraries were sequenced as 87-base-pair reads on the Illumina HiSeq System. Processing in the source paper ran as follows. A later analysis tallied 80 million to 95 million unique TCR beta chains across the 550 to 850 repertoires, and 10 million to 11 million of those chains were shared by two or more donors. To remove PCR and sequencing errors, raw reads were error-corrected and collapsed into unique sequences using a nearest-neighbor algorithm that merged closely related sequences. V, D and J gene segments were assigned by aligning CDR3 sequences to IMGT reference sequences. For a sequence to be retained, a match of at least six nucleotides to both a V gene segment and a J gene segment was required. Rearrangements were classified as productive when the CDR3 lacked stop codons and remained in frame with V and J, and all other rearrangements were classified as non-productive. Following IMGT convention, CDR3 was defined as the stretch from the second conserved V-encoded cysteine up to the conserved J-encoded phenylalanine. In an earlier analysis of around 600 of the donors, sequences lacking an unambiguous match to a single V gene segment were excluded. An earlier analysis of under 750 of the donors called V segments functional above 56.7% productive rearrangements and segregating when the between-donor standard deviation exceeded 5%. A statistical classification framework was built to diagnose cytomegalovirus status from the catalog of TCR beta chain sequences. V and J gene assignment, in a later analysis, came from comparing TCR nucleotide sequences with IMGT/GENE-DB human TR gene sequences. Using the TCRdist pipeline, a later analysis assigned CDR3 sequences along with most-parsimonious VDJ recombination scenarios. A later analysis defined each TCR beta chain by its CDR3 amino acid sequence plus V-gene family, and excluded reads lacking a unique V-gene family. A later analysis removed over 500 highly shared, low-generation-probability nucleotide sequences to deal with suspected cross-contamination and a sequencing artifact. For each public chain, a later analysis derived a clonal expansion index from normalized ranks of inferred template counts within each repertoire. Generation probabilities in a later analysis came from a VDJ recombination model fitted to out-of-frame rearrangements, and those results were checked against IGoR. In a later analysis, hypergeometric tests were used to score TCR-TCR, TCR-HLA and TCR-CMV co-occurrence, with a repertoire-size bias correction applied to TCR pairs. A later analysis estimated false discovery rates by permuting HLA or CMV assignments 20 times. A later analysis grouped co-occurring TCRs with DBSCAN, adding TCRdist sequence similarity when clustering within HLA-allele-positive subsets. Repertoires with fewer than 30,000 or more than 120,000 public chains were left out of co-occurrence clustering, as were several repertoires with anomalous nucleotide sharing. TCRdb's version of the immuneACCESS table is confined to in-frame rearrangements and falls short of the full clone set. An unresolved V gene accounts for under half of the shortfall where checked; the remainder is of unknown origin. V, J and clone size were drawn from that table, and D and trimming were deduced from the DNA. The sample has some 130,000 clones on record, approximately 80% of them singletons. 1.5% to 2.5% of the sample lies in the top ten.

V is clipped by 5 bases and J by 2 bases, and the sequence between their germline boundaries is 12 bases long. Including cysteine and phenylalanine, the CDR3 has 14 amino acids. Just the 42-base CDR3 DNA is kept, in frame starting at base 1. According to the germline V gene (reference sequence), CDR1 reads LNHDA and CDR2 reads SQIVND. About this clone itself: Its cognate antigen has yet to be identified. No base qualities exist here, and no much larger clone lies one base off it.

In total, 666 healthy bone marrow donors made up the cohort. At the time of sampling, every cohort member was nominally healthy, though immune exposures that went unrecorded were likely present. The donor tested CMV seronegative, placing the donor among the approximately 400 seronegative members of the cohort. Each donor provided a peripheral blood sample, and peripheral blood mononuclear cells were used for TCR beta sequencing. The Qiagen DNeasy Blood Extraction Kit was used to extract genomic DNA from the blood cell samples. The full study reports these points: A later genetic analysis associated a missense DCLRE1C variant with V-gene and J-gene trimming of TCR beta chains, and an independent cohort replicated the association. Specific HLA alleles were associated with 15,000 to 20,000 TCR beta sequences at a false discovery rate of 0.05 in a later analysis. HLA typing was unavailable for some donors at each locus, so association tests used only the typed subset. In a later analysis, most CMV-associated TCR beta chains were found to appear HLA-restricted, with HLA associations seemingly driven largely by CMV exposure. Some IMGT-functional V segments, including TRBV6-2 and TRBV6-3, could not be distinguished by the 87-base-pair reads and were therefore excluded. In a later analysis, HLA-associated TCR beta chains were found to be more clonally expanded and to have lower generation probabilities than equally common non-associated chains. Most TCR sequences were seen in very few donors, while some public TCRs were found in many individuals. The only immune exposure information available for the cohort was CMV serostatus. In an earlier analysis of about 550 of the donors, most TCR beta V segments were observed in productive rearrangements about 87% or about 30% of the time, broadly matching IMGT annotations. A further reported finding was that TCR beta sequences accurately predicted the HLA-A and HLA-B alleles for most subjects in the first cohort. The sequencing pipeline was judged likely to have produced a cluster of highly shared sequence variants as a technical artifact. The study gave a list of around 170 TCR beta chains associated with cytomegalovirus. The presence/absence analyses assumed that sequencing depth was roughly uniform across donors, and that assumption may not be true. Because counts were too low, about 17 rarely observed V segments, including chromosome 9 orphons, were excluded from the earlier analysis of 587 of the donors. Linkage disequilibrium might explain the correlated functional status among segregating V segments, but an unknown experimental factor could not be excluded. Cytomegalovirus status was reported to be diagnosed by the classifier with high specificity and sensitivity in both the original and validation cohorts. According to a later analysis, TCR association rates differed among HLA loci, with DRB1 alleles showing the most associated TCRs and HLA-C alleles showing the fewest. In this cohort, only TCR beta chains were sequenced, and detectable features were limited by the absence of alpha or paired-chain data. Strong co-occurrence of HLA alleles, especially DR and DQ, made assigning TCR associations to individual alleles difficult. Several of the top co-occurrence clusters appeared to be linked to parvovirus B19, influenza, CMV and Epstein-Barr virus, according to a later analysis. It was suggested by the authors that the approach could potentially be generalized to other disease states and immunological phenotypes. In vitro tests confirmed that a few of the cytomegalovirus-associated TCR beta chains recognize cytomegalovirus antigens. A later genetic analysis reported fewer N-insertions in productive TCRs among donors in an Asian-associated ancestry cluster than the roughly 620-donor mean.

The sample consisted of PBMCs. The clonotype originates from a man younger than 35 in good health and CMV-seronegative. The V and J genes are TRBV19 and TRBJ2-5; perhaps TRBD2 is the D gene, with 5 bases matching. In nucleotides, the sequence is TGTGCCAGTAGTGCCCAACCGGGACAAGAGACCCAGTACTTC. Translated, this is CASSAQPGQETQYF.